This passage covers 3 T cell receptor beta chains from one sample sequenced in a study of post-analysis software for immune sequencing data. Whole-study results and caveats: Higher frequency in patients than in controls was seen for several TRBV segments, with TRBV5-6, TRBV5-1 and TRBV20-1 among them.

Carried by the TCR beta cDNA libraries were unique molecular identifiers. TCRdb used MiXCR to reprocess the PCR reads, holding one entry per CDR3 protein. The table records 750,000 to 950,000 distinct CDR3 sequences, roughly 46% of them present only once. No antigens are known for them. What was sequenced was blood. The receptors originated from a girl aged 5-17 years with multiple sclerosis.

J is TRBJ2-7 and V is TRBV7-2, with 9 bases lining up with TRBD1. The CDR3 length is 15 residues. Trimming at V came to 4 bases and at J to 4 bases, leaving 8 bases not matched to a gene. The germline gives CDR1 SGHTA, CDR2 FQGNSA. This chain's CDR3 is CASSSPDRGVYEQYF. The CDR3 DNA reads TGTGCCAGCAGCTCCCCCGACAGGGGGGTTTACGAGCAGTACTTC.

Only a few counts were recorded for this clonotype. The rearrangement uses TRBV28 and TRBJ2-1; 7 nucleotides align to TRBD2. This CDR3 is 16 amino acids long. CDR1 is MDHEN, CDR2 SYDVKM, per germline. V gave up 3 bases and J gave up 3 bases; unmatched junction bases: 8. The CDR3 protein is CASSFKAGVSYNEQFF. CDR3 coding DNA: TGTGCCAGCAGTTTCAAGGCGGGAGTGAGCTACAATGAGCAGTTCTTC.

This clonotype was seen only a few times. V is TRBV11-1 and J is TRBJ2-4, with 9 bases lining up with TRBD2. The V gene end was trimmed by 0 bases and the J gene end by 8 bases; junction bases not matched to a gene: 8. Germline values: CDR1 SGHAT, CDR2 FQDESV (reference sequence). The CDR3 has 16 amino acids. CDR3 sequence reads: CASSLARGRARDIQYF. CDR3 DNA sequence: TGTGCCAGCAGCTTAGCCCGCGGGAGGGCGAGGGACATTCAGTACTTC.